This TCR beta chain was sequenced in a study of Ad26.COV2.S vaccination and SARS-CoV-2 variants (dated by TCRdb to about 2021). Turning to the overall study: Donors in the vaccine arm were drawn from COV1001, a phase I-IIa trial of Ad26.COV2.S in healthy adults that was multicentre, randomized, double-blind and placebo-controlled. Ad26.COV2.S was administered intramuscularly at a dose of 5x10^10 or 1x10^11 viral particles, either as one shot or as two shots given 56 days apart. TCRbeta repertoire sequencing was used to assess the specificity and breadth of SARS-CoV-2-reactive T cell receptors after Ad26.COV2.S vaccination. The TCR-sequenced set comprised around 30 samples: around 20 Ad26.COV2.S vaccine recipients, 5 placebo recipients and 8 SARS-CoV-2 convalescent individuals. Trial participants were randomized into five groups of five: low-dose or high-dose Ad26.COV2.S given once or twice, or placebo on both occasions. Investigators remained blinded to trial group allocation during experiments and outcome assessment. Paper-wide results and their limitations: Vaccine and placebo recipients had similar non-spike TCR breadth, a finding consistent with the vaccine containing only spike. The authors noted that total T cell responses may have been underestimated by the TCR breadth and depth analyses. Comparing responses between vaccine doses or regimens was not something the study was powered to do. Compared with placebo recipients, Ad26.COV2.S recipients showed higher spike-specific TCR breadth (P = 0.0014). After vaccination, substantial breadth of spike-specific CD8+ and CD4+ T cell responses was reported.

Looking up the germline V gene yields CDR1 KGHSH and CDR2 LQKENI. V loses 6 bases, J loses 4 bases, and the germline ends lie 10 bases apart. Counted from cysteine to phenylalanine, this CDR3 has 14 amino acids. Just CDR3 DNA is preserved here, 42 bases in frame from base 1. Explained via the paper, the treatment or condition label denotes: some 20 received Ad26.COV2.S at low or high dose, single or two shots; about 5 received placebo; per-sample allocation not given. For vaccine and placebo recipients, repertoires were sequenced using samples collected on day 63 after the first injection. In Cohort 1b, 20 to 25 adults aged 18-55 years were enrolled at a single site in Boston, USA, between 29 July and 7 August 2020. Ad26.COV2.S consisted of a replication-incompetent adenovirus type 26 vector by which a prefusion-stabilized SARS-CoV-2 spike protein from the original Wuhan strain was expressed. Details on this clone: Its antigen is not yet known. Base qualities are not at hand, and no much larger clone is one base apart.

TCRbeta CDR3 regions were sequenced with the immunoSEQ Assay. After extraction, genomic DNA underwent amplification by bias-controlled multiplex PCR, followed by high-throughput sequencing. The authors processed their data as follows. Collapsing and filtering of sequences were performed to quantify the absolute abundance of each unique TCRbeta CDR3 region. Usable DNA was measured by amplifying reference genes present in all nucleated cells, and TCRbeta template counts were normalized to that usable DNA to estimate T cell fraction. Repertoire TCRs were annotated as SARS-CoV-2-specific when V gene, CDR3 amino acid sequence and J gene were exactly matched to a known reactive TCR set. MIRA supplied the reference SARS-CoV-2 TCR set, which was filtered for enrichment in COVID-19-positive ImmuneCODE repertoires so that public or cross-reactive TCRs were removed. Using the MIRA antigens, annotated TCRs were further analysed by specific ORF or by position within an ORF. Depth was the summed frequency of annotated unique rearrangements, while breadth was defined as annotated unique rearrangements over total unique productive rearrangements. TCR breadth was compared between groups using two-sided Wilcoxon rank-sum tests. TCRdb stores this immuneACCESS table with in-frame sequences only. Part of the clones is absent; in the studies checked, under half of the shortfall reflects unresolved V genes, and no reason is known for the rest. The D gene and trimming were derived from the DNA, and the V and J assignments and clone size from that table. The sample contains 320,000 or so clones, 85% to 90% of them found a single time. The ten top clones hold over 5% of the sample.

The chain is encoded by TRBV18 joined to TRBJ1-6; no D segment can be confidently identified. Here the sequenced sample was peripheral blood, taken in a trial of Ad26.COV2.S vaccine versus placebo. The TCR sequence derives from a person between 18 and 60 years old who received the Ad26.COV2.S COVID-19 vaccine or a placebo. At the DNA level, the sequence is TGTGCCAGCTCGCCTCAGATGTATAATTCACCCCTCCACTTT. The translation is CASSPQMYNSPLHF.